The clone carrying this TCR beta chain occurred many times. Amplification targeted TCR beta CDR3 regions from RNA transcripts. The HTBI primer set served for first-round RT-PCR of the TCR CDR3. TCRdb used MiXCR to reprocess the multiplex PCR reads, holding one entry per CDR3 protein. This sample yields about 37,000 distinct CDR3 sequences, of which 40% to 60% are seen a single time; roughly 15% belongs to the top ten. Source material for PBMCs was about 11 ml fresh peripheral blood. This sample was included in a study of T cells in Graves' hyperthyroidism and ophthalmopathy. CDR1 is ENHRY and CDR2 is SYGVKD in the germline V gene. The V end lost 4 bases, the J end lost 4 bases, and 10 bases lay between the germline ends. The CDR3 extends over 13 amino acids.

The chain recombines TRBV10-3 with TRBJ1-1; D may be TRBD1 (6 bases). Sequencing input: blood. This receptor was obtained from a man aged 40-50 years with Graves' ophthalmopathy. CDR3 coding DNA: TGTGCCATCAGTGGGGCAGGGGTCACTGAAGCTTTCTTT. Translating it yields CAISGAGVTEAFF.